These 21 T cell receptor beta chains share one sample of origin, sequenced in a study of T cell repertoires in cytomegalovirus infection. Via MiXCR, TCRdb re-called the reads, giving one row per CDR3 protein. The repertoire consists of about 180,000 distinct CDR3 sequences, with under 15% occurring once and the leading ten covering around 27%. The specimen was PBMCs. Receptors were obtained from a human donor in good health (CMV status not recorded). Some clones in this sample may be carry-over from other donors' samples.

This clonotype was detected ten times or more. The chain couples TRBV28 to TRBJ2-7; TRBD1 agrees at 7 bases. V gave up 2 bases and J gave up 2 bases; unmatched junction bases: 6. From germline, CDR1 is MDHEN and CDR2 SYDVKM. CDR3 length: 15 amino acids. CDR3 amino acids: CASSLPDRVPYEQYF. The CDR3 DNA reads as TGTGCCAGCAGTTTACCCGACAGGGTGCCCTACGAGCAGTACTTC.

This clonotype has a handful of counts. CDR3 loop: CASSPNLGDTQYF. The DNA for the CDR3 is TGTGCCAGCAGCCCGAACCTGGGAGATACGCAGTATTTT. The chain uses TRBV7-3 and TRBJ2-3; D not resolved. In germline, CDR1 is SGHTA, CDR2 FQGTGA. The CDR3 runs 13 residues. The V and J ends lost 5 bases and 5 bases respectively, with 11 bases between them.

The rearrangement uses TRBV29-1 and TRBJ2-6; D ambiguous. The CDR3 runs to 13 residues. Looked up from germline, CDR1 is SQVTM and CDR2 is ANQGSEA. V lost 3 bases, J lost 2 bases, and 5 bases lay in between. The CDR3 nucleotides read TGCAGCGTTGACCTGACTGGGGCCAACGTCCTGACTTTC. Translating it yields CSVDLTGANVLTF.

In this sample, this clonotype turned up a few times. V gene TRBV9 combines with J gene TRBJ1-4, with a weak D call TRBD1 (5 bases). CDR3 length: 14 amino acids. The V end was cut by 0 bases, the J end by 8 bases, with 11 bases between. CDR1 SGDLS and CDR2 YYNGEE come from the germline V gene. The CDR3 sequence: CASSVGDVYEKLFF. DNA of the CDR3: TGTGCCAGCAGCGTAGGGGACGTATACGAAAAACTGTTTTTT.

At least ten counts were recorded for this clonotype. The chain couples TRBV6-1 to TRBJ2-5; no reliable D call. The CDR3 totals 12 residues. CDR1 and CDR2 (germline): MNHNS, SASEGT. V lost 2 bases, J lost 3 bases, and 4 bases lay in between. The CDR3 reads CASSEREETQYF. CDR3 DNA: TGTGCCAGCAGTGAACGAGAAGAGACCCAGTACTTC.

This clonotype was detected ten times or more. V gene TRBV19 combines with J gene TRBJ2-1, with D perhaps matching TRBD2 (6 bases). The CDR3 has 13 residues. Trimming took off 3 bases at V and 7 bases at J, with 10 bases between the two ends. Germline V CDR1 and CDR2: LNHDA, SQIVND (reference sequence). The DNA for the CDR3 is TGTGCCAGTAGTATTGGAGGGCCGAATGAGCAGTTCTTC. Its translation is CASSIGGPNEQFF.

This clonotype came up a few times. CDR3 sequence reads: CASSQGWTSTDTQYF. As DNA, the CDR3 is TGTGCCAGCAGCCAGGGATGGACAAGCACAGATACGCAGTATTTT. The chain links TRBV11-2 to TRBJ2-3, with D possibly matching TRBD1 (5 bases). The CDR3 totals 15 residues. Trimming cost V 5 bases and J 0 bases, with 12 bases left between them. Germline lookup yields CDR1 SGHAT and CDR2 FQNNGV. The variable domain in full, with the rest retrieved from reference TRBV11-2 and TRBJ2-3, is EAGVAQSPRYKIIEKRQSVAFWCNPISGHATLYWYQQILGQGPKLLIQFQNNGVVDDSQLPKDRFSAERLKGVDSTLKIQPAKLEDSAVYLCASSQGWTSTDTQYFGPGTRLTVL.

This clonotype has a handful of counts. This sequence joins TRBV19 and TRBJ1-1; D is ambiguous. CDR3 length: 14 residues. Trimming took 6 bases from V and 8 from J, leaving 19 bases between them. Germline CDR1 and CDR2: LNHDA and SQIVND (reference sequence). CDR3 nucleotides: TGTGCCAGTAGACAGTCTAAGGTCCGGAGCGAAGCTTTCTTT. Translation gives CASRQSKVRSEAFF.

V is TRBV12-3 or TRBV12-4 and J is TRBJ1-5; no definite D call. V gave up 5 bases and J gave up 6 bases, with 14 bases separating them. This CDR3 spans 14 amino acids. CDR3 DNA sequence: TGTGCCAGCAGTCCCCTCTCGTCCGGTCAGCCCCAGCATTTT. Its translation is CASSPLSSGQPQHF.

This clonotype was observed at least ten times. The CDR3 DNA reads TGTGCCAGCAGCTCGGGACAGAGCTCTGGAAACACCATATATTTT. Residues: CASSSGQSSGNTIYF. This chain uses TRBV7-2 with TRBJ1-3, with TRBD1 matching 7 bases. Germline V gene lookup returns CDR1 SGHTA and CDR2 FQGNSA. V lost 4 bases, J lost 0 bases, and 3 bases stayed unmatched. This CDR3 contains 15 residues.

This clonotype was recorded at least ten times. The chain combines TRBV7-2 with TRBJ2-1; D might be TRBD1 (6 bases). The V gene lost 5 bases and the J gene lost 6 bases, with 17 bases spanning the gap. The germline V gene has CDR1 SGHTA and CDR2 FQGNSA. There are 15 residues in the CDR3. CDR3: CASSIGGRVVNEQFF. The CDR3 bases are TGTGCCAGCAGCATAGGGGGTCGGGTCGTCAATGAGCAGTTCTTC.

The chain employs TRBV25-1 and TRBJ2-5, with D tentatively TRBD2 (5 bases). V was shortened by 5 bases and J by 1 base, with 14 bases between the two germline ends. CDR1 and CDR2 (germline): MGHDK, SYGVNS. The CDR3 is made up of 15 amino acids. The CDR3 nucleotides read TGTGCCAGCAGTTTTGTCGGGAACATCCAAGAGACCCAGTACTTC. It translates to CASSFVGNIQETQYF.

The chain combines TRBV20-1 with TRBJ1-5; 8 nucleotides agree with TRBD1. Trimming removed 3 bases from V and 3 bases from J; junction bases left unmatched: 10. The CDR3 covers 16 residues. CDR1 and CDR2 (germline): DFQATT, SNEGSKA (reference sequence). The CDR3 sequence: CSARVTGTGNNQPQHF. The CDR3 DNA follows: TGCAGTGCTAGGGTAACCGGGACAGGCAACAATCAGCCCCAGCATTTT.

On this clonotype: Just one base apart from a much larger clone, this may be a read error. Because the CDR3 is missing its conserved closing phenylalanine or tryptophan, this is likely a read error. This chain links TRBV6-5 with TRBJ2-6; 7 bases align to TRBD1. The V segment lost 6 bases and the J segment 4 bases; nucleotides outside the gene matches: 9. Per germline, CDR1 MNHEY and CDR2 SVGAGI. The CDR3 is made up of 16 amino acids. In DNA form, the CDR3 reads TGTGCCAGCAGCTATACAGGGGTGGTCGGGGCCAACGTCCTGACTTTA. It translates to CASSYTGVVGANVLTL.

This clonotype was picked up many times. The CDR3 coding sequence is TGTGCCAGCACCCGCGCTGGGAACACCGGGGAGCTGTTTTTT. The encoded protein is CASTRAGNTGELFF. The V call is TRBV28, the J call TRBJ2-2, with D unclear. V shed 7 bases and J shed 1 base, with 10 bases lying between them. Germline loops: CDR1 MDHEN, CDR2 SYDVKM. CDR3 length equals 14 residues.

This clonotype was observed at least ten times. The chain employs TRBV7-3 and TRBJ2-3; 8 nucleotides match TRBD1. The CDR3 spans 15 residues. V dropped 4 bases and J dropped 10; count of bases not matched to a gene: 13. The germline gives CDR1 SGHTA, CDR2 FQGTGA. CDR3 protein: CASSSGQAGLRAQYF. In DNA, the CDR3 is TGTGCCAGCAGCTCGGGACAGGCAGGACTGAGGGCGCAGTATTTT. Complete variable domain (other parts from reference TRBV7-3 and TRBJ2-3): GAGVSQTPSNKVTEKGKYVELRCDPISGHTALYWYRQSLGQGPEFLIYFQGTGAADDSGLPNDRFFAVRPEGSVSTLKIQRTERGDSAVYLCASSSGQAGLRAQYFGPGTRLTVL.

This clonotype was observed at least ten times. In DNA form, the CDR3 reads TGTGCCAGCAGTTGGGGGCAGGGGTACAATCAGCCCCAGCATTTT. It specifies CASSWGQGYNQPQHF. The chain employs TRBV12-3 or TRBV12-4 and TRBJ1-5; D perhaps matches TRBD1 (6 bases). Trimming took 4 bases from V and 3 from J, leaving 13 bases between them. The CDR3 runs to 15 residues.

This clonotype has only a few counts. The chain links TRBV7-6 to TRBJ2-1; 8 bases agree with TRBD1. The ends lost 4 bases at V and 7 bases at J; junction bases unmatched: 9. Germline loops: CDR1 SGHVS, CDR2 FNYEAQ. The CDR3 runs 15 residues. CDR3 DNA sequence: TGTGCCAGCAGCTCCCCAGGGGGCTCGGGGAATGAGCAGTTCTTC. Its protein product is CASSSPGGSGNEQFF.

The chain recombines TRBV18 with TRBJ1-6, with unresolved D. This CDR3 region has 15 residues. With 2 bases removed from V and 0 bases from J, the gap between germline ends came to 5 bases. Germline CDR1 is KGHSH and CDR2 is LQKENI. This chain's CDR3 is CASSPSLSYNSPLHF. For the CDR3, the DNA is TGTGCCAGCTCACCAAGCCTCTCCTATAATTCACCCCTCCACTTT.

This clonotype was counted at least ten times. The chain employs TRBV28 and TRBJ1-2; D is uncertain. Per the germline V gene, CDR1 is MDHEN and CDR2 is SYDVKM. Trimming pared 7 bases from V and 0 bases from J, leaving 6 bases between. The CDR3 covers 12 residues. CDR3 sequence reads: CASTDPNYGYTF. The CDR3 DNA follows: TGTGCCAGCACAGATCCTAACTATGGCTACACCTTC.

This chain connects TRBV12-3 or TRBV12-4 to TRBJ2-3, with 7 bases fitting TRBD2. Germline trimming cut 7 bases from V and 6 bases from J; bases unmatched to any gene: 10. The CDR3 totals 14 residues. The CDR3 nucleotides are TGTGCCAGCACTTGGGGGGGGGGGGGGGATACGCAGTATTTT. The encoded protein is CASTWGGGGDTQYF.